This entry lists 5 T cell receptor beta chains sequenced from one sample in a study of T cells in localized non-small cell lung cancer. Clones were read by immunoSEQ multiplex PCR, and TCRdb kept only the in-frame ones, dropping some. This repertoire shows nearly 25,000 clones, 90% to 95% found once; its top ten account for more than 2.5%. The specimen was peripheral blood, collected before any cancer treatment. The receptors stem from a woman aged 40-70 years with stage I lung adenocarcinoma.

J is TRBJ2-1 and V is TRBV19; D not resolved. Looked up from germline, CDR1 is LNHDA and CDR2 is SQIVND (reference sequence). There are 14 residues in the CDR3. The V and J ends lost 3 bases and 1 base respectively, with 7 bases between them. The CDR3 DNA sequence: TGTGCCAGTAGTATGCTAGGGTCCTACAATGAGCAGTTCTTC. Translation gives CASSMLGSYNEQFF. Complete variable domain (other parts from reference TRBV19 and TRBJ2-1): DGGITQSPKYLFRKEGQNVTLSCEQNLNHDAMYWYRQDPGQGLRLIYYSQIVNDFQKGDIAEGYSVSREKKESFPLTVTSAQKNPTAFYLCASSMLGSYNEQFFGPGTRLTVL.

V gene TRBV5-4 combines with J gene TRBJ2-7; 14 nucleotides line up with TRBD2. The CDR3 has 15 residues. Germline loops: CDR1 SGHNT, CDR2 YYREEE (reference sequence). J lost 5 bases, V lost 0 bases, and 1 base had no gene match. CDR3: CASSLGGLAGDEQYF. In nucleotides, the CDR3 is TGTGCCAGCAGCTTGGGGGGACTAGCGGGAGACGAGCAGTACTTC.

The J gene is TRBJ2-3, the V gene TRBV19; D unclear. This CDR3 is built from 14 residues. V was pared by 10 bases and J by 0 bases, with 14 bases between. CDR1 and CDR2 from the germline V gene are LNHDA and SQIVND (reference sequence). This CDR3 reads CATGLRFSTDTQYF. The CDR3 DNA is TGTGCCACCGGCCTAAGGTTTAGCACAGATACGCAGTATTTT.

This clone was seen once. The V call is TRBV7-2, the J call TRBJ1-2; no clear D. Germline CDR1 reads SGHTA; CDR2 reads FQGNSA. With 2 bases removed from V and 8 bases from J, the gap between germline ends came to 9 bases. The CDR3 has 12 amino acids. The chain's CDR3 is CASSLLPWGYTF. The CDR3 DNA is TGTGCCAGCAGCTTATTACCGTGGGGCTACACCTTC.

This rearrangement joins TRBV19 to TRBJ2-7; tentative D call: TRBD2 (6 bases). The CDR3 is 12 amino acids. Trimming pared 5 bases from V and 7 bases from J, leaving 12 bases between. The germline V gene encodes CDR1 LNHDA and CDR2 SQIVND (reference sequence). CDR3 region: CASSFGAGEQYF. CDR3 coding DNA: TGTGCCAGTAGTTTTGGCGCGGGGGAGCAGTACTTC.